This TCR beta chain was recovered during a study of T cell responses to AZD1222 COVID-19 vaccine. Sequenced by immunoSEQ multiplex PCR; TCRdb stores in-frame clones only, minus some. The data show 100,000 to 150,000 clones, 90% seen once. The CDR3 runs 14 residues. V lost 5 bases, J lost 3 bases, and 12 bases lay in between. Per the germline V gene, CDR1 is KGHDR and CDR2 is SFDVKD. This clone has only one observation. The target antigen is unknown. Broader study findings: Baseline seropositivity characterized only six or seven AZD1222 recipients.

This specimen consisted of peripheral blood, obtained on day 0 of AZD1222 vaccination. This rearrangement joins TRBV24-1 to TRBJ1-2; weak D call: TRBD1 (6 bases). The receptor was derived from an adult in good health. The CDR3 loop reads CATSGTGFDYGYTF. The DNA of the CDR3 is TGTGCCACCAGTGGAACAGGGTTCGACTATGGCTACACCTTC.